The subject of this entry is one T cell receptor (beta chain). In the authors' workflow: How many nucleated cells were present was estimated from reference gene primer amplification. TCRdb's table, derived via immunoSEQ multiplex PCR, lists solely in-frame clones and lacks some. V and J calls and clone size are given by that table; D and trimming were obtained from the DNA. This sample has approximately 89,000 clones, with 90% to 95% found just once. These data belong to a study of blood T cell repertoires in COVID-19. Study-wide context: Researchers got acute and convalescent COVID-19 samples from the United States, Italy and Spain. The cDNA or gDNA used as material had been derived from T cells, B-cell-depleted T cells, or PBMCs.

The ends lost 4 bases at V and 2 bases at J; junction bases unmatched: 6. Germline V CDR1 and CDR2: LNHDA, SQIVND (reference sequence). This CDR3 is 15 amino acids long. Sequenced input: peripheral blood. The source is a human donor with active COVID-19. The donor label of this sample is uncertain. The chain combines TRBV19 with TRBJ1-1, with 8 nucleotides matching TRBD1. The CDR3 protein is CASSRGTGLNTEAFF. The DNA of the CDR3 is TGTGCCAGTAGTAGAGGGACAGGATTAAACACTGAAGCTTTCTTT.